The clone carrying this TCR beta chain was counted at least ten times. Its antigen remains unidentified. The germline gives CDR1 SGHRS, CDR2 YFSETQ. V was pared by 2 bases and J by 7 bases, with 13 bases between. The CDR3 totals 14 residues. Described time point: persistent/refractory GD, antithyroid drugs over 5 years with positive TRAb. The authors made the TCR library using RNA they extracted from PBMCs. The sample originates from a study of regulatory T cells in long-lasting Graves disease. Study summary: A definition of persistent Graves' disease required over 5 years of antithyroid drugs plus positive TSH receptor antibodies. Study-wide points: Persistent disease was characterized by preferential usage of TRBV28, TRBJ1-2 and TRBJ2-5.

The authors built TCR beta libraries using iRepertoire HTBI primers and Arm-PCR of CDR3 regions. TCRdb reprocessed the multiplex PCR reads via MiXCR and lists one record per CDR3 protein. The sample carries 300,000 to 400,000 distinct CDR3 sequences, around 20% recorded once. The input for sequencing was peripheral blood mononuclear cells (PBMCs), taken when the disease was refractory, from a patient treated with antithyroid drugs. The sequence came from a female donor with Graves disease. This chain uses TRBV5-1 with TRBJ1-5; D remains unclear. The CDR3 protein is CASSFEGMGQPQHF. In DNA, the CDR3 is TGCGCCAGCAGCTTCGAGGGCATGGGGCAGCCCCAGCATTTT. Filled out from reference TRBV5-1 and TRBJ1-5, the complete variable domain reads KAGVTQTPRYLIKTRGQQVTLSCSPISGHRSVSWYQQTPGQGLQFLFEYFSETQRNKGNFPGRFSGRQFSNSRSEMNVSTLELGDSALYLCASSFEGMGQPQHFGDGTRLSIL.